This T cell receptor (beta chain) stems from a study of cytomegalovirus exposure and HLA in healthy donors. Study context: Early released data comprised 80 million or so unique TCRs from HLA-typed donors. Study results and limitations: By a later analysis, the bulk of CMV-associated TCR beta chains appeared HLA-restricted. TCR beta sequences reportedly predicted the HLA-A and HLA-B alleles of most subjects accurately.

Concerning this clone: Its antigen is currently unknown.

Per germline, CDR1 LNHNV and CDR2 YYDKDF (reference sequence). CDR3 length equals 14 residues. Trimming cost V 1 base and J 5 bases, with 11 bases left between them. The PCR contained 60 Vbeta and 13 Jbeta primers. How the authors handled the data: It was a later analysis that counted roughly 79 million unique TCR beta chains, of which around 11 million were shared. The data were produced by immunoSEQ multiplex PCR, yet TCRdb's version contains in-frame clones alone and is incomplete. The V and J calls and clone size come from that table; D and trimming were worked out from the DNA. This sample carries about 120,000 clones, around 81% of them seen once, and the ten largest clones take 3.9%.

The sequenced material came from PBMCs. This TCR was sampled from a woman between 25 and 40 years old in good health and CMV-seronegative. V gene TRBV15 combines with J gene TRBJ2-5, with TRBD2 as a possible D gene (6 bases). The CDR3: CATSRVVGSETQYF. CDR3 DNA sequence: TGTGCCACCAGCAGAGTAGTCGGGAGTGAGACCCAGTACTTC.